This TCR beta chain was sequenced in a study of T cell repertoires in cytomegalovirus infection. With regard to this clonotype: The antigen is not known.

V shed 5 bases and J 4 bases; nucleotides not matched to a gene: 7. Germline CDR1 reads SNHLY; CDR2 reads FYNNEI. This CDR3 is 14 amino acids long. Using its own MiXCR run on the reads, TCRdb lists one record per CDR3 protein. The repertoire has 900,000 to 950,000 distinct CDR3 sequences, approximately 31% of them found once; the top ten carry roughly 13%. This receptor was obtained from a human donor in good health (CMV status not recorded). Some clones in this sample may be carry-over from other donors' samples. Source: cultured CD8+ T cells from PBMCs, taken from culture after CMV antigen stimulation. This chain joins TRBV2 and TRBJ1-1; the match to TRBD1 covers 7 bases. CDR3 residues: CASSSDRDFTEAFF. CDR3 sequence (DNA): TGTGCCAGCAGTTCCGACAGGGACTTCACTGAAGCTTTCTTT.